This entry describes one TCR beta chain. The antigen is unknown. These data originate in a study of Graves' ophthalmopathy and Graves' hyperthyroidism. Study-level information: No ophthalmopathy within 18 months of follow-up signified stable hyperthyroidism.

The TCR beta CDR3 regions underwent amplification from RNA transcripts. RT-PCR was first run with HTBI primers, then multiplex PCR in a second round. Each CDR3 protein is one row after TCRdb ran MiXCR on the multiplex PCR reads. This table has 900,000 to 1,200,000 distinct CDR3 sequences, 35% to 40% appearing once. Findings and caveats of the study: Among thyroid clonotypes expanded above 0.001 frequency, most also appeared in blood.

The receptor was isolated from an adult man with Graves' hyperthyroidism. Sequences were obtained from peripheral blood or thyroid tissue (not recorded which).

CDR3 nucleotides: TGTGCCAGCAGCCACAGGGTTACGAACACTGAATATGGCTACACCTTC. Protein product: CASSHRVTNTEYGYTF. This chain connects TRBV25-1 to TRBJ1-2, with TRBD1 as a possible D gene (6 bases). The CDR3 contains 16 residues. V shed 6 bases and J shed 5 bases, with 22 bases lying between them. The germline gives CDR1 MGHDK, CDR2 SYGVNS.